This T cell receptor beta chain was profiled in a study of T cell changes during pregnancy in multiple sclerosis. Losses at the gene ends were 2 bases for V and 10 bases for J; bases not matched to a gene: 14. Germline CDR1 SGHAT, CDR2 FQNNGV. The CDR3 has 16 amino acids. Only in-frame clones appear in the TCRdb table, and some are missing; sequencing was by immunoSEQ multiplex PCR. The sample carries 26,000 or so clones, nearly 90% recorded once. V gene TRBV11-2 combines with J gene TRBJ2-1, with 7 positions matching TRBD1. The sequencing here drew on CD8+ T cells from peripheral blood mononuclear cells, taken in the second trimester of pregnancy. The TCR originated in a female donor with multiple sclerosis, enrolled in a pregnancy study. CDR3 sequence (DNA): TGTGCCAGCAGCTTATCCCTCGGACAGGTCGTTAGGGAGCAGTTCTTC. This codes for CASSLSLGQVVREQFF.